This TCR beta chain was sequenced for a study of human T cells and chemical hapten exposure. Time point in this sample: patch test 1, 2 weeks after DPC sensitization. Stated treatment: therapeutic diphenylcyclopropenone sensitization with weekly scalp DPC. In TCRdb, the RACE reads were re-called with MiXCR into one record per CDR3 protein. Here the sample spans around 120,000 distinct CDR3 sequences, 12% to 15% being singletons. Trimming left V 4 bases short and J 0 bases short, with 12 bases between. The length of the CDR3 is 16 residues. Germline lookup yields CDR1 SEHNR and CDR2 FQNEAQ (reference sequence). This clonotype appeared a few times.

The receptor was derived from a man aged 18 to 35 with alopecia areata. Some clones in this sample may be carry-over from other donors' samples. The sequences come from whole blood, collected in connection with sensitization to the hapten diphenylcyclopropenone (DPC). The V call is TRBV7-9, the J call TRBJ2-2; D possibly corresponds to TRBD2 (6 bases). CDR3 sequence reads: CASSSPAGPNTGELFF. CDR3 bases: TGTGCCAGCAGCTCCCCGGCGGGGCCGAACACCGGGGAGCTGTTTTTT.